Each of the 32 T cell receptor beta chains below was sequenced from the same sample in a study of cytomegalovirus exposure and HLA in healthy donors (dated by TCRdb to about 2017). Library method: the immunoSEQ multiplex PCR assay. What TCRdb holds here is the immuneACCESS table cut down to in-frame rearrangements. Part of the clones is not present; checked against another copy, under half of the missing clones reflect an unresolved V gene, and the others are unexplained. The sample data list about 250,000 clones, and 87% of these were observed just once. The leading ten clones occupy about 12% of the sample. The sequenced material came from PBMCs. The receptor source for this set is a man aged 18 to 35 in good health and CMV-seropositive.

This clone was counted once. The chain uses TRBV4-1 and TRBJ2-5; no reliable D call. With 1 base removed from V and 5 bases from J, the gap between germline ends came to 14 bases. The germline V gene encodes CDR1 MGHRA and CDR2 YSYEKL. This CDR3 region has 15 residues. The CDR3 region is CASSQAFPFTETQYF. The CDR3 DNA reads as TGCGCCAGCAGCCAAGCGTTTCCCTTTACGGAGACCCAGTACTTC.

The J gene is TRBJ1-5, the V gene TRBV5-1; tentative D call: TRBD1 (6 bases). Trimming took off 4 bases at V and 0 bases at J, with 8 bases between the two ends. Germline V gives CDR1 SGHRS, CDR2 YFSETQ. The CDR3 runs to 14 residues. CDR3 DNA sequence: TGCGCCAGCAGCCCAGGGGATAGCAATCAGCCCCAGCATTTT. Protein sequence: CASSPGDSNQPQHF.

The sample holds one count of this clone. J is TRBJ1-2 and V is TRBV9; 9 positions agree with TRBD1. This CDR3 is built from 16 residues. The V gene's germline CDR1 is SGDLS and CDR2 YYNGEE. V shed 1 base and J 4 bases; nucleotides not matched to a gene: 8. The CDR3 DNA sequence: TGTGCCAGCAGCGTACCTCCCGTGACAGGGGGCTATGGCTACACCTTC. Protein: CASSVPPVTGGYGYTF.

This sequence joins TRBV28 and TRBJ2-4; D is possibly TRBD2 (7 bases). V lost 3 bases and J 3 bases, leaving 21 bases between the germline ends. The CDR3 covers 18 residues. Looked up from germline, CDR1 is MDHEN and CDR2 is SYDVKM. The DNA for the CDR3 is TGTGCCAGCAGTTTGGCGGGGGCGCAGTTCCTAGTCAAAAACATTCAGTACTTC. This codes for CASSLAGAQFLVKNIQYF.

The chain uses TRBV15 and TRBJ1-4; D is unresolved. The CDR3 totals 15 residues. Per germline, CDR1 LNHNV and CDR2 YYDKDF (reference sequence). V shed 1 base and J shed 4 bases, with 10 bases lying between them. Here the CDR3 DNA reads TGTGCCACCAGCAGAGGGGCAGGAGTTAATGAAAAACTGTTTTTT. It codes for CATSRGAGVNEKLFF. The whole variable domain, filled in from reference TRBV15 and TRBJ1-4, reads DAMVIQNPRYQVTQFGKPVTLSCSQTLNHNVMYWYQQKSSQAPKLLFHYYDKDFNNEADTPDNFQSRRPNTSFCFLDIRSPGLGDTAMYLCATSRGAGVNEKLFFGSGTQLSVL.

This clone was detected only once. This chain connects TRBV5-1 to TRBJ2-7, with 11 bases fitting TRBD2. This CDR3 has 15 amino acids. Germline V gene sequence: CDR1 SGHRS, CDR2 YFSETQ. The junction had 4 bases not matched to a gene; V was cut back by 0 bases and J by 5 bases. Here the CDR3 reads CASSLVLAGGHEQYF. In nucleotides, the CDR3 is TGCGCCAGCAGCTTGGTGTTAGCGGGAGGGCACGAGCAGTACTTC. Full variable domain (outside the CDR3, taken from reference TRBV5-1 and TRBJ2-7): KAGVTQTPRYLIKTRGQQVTLSCSPISGHRSVSWYQQTPGQGLQFLFEYFSETQRNKGNFPGRFSGRQFSNSRSEMNVSTLELGDSALYLCASSLVLAGGHEQYFGPGTRLTVT.

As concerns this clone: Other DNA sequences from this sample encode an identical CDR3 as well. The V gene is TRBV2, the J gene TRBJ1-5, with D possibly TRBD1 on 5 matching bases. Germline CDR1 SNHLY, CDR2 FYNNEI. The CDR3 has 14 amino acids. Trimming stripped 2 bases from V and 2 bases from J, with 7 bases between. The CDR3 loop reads CASSEQGGNQPQHF. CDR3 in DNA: TGTGCCAGCAGTGAACAGGGTGGCAATCAGCCCCAGCATTTT.

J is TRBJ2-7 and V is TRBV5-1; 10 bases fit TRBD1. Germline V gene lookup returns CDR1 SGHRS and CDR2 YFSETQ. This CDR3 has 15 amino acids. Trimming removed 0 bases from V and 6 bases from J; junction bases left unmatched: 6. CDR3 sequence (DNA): TGCGCCAGCAGCTTGGTGGGAGGACAGGGGGTCGAGCAGTACTTC. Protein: CASSLVGGQGVEQYF.

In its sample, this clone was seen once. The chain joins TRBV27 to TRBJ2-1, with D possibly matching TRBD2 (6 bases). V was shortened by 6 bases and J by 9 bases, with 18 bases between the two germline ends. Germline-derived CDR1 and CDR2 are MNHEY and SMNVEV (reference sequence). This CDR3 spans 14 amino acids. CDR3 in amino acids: CASRPGLGFGEQFF. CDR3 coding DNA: TGTGCCAGCAGACCGGGACTGGGGTTCGGTGAGCAGTTCTTC.

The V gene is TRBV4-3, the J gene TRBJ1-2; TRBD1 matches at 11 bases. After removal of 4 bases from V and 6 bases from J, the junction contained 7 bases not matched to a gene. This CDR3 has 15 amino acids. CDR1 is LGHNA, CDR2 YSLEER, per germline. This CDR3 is CASSRVGQGGDGYTF. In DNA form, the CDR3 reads TGCGCCAGCAGCCGAGTGGGACAGGGGGGAGATGGCTACACCTTC.

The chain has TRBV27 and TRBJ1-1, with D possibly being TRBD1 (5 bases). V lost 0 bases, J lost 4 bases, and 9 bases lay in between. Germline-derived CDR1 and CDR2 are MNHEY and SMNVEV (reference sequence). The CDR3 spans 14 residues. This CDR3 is CASSLSRAGTEAFF. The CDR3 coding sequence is TGTGCCAGCAGTTTATCCAGGGCTGGCACTGAAGCTTTCTTT.

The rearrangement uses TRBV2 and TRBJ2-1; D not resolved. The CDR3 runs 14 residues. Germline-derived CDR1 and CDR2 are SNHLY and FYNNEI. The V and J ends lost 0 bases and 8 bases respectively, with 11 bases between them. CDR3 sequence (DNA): TGTGCCAGCAGTGAAGCGCTTGCGAACGATGAGCAGTTCTTC. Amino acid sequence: CASSEALANDEQFF.

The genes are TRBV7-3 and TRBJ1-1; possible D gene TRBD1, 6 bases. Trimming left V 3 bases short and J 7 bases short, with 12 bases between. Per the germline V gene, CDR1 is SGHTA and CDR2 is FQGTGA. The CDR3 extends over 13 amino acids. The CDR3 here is CASSLGQDLEAFF. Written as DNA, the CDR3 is TGTGCCAGCAGCTTGGGACAAGATCTTGAAGCTTTCTTT.

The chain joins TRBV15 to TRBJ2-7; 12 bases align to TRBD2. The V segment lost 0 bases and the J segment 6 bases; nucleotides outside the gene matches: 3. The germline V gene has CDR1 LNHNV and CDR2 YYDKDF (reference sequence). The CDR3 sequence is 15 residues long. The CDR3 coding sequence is TGTGCCACCAGCAGAGATTCACTAGCGGGAGGCGAGCAGTACTTC. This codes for CATSRDSLAGGEQYF.

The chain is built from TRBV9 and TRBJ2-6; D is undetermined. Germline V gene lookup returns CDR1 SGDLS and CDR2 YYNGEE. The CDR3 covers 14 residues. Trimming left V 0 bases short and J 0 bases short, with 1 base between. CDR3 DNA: TGTGCCAGCAGCGTAGTCTCTGGGGCCAACGTCCTGACTTTC. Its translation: CASSVVSGANVLTF.

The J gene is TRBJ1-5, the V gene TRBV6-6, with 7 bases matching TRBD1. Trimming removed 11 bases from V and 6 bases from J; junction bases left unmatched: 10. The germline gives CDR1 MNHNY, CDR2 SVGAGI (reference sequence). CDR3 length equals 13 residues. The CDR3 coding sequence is TGTGCCTCATGGACAGGCTTTTCTCAGCCCCAGCATTTT. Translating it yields CASWTGFSQPQHF.

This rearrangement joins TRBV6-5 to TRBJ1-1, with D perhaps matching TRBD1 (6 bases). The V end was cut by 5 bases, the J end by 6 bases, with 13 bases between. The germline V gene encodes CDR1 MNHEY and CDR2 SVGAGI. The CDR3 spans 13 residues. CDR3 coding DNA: TGTGCCAGCAGTCCCAGGGGATTCGCTGAAGCTTTCTTT. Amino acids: CASSPRGFAEAFF.

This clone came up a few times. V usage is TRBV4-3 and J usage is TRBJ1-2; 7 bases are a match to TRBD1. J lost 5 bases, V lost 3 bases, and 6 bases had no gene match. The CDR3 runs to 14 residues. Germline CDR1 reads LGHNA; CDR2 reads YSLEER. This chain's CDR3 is CASSHLTGNYGYTF. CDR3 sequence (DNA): TGCGCCAGCAGCCATCTGACAGGGAATTATGGCTACACCTTC.

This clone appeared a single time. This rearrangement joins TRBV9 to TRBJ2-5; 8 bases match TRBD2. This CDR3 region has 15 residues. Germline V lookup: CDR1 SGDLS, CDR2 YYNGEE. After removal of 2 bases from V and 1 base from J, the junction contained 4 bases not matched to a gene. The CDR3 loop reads CASSVSGTFQETQYF. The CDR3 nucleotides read TGTGCCAGCAGCGTTAGCGGGACCTTCCAAGAGACCCAGTACTTC.

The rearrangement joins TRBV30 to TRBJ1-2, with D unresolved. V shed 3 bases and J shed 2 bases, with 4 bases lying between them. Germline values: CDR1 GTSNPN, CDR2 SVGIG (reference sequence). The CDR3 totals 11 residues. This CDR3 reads CAWRWNYGYTF. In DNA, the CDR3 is TGTGCCTGGAGGTGGAACTATGGCTACACCTTC.

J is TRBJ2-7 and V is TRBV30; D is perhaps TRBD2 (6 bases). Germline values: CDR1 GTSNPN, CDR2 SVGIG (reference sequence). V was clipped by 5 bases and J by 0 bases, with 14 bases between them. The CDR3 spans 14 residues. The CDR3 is CAWGDFGSSYEQYF. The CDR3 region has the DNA TGTGCCTGGGGGGACTTTGGGAGCTCCTACGAGCAGTACTTC. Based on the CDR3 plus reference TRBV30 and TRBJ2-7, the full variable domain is SQTIHQWPATLVQPVGSPLSLECTVEGTSNPNLYWYRQAAGRGLQLLFYSVGIGQISSEVPQNLSASRPQDRQFILSSKKLLLSDSGFYLCAWGDFGSSYEQYFGPGTRLTVT.

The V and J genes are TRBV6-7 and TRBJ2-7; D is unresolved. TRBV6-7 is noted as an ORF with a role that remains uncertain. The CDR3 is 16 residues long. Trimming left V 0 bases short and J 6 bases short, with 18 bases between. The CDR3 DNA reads TGTGCCAGCAGTTACTCGAGAACGGACCTCAACTCCGAGCAGTACTTC. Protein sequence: CASSYSRTDLNSEQYF.

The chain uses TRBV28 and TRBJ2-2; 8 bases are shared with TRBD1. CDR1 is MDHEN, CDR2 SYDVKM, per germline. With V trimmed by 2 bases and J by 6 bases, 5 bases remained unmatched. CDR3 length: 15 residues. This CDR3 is CASSLPRGQAGELFF. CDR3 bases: TGTGCCAGCAGTTTACCCAGGGGGCAAGCCGGGGAGCTGTTTTTT.

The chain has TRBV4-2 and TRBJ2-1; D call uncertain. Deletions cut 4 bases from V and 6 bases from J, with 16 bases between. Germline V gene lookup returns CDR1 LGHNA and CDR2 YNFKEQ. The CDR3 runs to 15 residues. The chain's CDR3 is CASSLEGLLLNEQFF. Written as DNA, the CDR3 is TGTGCCAGCAGCCTCGAAGGTCTGCTGCTCAATGAGCAGTTCTTC.

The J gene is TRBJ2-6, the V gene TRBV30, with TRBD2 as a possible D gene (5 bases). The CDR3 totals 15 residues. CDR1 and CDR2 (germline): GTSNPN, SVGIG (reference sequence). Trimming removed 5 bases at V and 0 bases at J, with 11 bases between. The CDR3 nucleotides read TGTGCCTGGGGGGTGAGGGACTCTGGGGCCAACGTCCTGACTTTC. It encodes CAWGVRDSGANVLTF. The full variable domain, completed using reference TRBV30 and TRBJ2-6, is SQTIHQWPATLVQPVGSPLSLECTVEGTSNPNLYWYRQAAGRGLQLLFYSVGIGQISSEVPQNLSASRPQDRQFILSSKKLLLSDSGFYLCAWGVRDSGANVLTFGAGSRLTVL.

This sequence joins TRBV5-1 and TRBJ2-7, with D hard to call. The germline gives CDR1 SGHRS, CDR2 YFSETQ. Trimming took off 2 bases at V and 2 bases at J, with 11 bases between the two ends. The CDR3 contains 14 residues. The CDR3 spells CASSFPDRAYEQYF. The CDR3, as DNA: TGCGCCAGCAGCTTTCCCGACCGAGCCTACGAGCAGTACTTC.

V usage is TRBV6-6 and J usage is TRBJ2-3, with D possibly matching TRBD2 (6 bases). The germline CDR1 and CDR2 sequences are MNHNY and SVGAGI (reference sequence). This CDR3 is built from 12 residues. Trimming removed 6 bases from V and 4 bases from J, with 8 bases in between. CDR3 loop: CASRRGSDTQYF. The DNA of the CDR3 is TGTGCCAGCAGGCGGGGTTCAGATACGCAGTATTTT.

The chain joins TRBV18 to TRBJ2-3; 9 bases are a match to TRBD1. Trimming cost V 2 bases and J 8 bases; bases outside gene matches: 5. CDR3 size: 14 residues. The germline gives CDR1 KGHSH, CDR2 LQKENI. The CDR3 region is CASSPIRGQGTQYF. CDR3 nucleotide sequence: TGTGCCAGCTCACCAATTAGGGGACAGGGTACGCAGTATTTT.

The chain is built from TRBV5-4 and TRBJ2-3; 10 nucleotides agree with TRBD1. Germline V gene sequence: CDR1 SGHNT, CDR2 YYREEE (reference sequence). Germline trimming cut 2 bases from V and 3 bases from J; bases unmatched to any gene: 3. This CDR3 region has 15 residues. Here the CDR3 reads CASSLPGQGTDTQYF. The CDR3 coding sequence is TGTGCCAGCAGCTTACCGGGACAGGGGACAGATACGCAGTATTTT.

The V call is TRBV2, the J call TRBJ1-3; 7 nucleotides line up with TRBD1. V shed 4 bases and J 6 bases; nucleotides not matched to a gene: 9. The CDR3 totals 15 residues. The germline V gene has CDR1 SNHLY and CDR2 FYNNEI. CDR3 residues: CASSVHRGSSNTIYF. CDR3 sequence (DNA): TGTGCCAGCAGTGTTCACAGGGGATCGTCAAACACCATATATTTT.

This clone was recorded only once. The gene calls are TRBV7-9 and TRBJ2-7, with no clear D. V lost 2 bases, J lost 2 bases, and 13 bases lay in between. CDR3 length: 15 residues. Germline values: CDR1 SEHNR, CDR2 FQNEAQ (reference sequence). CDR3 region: CASSLRRESAYEQYF. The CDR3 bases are TGTGCCAGCAGCTTAAGAAGGGAATCAGCCTACGAGCAGTACTTC.

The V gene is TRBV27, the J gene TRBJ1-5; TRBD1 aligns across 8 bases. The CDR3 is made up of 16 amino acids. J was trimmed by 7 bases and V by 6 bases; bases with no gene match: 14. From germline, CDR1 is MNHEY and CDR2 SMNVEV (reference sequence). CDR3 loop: CASSSIQGAGKQPQHF. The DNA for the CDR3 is TGTGCCAGCAGCTCCATCCAGGGGGCGGGAAAACAGCCCCAGCATTTT.